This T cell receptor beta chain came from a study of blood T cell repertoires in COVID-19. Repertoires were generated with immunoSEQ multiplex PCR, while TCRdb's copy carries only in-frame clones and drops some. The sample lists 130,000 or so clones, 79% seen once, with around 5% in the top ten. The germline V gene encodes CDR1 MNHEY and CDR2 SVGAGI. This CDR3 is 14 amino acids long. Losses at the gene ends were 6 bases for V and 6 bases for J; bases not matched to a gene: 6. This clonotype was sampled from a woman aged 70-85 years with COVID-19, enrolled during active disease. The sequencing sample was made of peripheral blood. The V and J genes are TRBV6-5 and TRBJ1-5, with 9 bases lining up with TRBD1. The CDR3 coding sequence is TGTGCCAGCAGCAGAGGGACAGGGAGTCAGCCCCAGCATTTT. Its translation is CASSRGTGSQPQHF.